A selection of T cell receptor beta chains follows, all from one sample in a study of low-dose radiotherapy and immunotherapy resistance in tumors. One entry per CDR3 protein results from TCRdb running MiXCR on the reads. Among about 97,000 distinct CDR3 sequences listed, more than 20% were seen once. This material consisted of PBMCs, taken after low-dose radiotherapy plus immunotherapy. These receptors came from a male donor with prostate cancer. Each CDR3 is given with its conserved first and last residue. A D gene is named only where the DNA matches it firmly. Not every row has a clone size; where given, it reads once, few, many or a size class.

DNA: TGTGCCAGTAGTTCCTACAGGCTCGAGCAGTACTTC; CDR3: CASSSYRLEQYF; J: TRBJ2-7; D: NA; size: NA; V: TRBV19
DNA: TGTGCCAGCAGCTTGGCGGGGCACAGGGGGCCGGGGAATTCACCCCTCCACTTT; CDR3: CASSLAGHRGPGNSPLHF; J: TRBJ1-6; D: TRBD1; size: many; V: TRBV5-6
DNA: TGTGCCAGCAGTACCGGGCAGAAGGATTCACCCCTCCACTTT; CDR3: CASSTGQKDSPLHF; J: TRBJ1-6; D: NA; size: many; V: TRBV12-3/TRBV12-4
DNA: TGTGCTAGTGGTACCCGACTAGCGGGGTCAATAGATACGCAGTATTTT; CDR3: CASGTRLAGSIDTQYF; J: TRBJ2-3; D: TRBD2; size: many; V: TRBV12-5
DNA: TGTGCCAGCAGGGTGAATGAGCAGTTCTTC; CDR3: CASRVNEQFF; J: TRBJ2-1; D: NA; size: many; V: TRBV6-2/TRBV6-3
DNA: TGTGCCAGCAGTGACCCAGGGGCTAGCACAGATACGCAGTATTTT; CDR3: CASSDPGASTDTQYF; J: TRBJ2-3; D: NA; size: many; V: TRBV2
DNA: TGTGCCAGCAGCCAAGATCCGATGGGCTACAATGAGCAGTTCTTC; CDR3: CASSQDPMGYNEQFF; J: TRBJ2-1; D: NA; size: many; V: TRBV4-2
DNA: TGTGCCAGCAGTGGACAGGGCCCCTATGAGCAGTTCTTC; CDR3: CASSGQGPYEQFF; J: TRBJ2-1; D: TRBD1; size: NA; V: TRBV6-5
DNA: TGTGCCAGCGGGATGGACCACGAGCAGTACTTC; CDR3: CASGMDHEQYF; J: TRBJ2-7; D: NA; size: many; V: TRBV7-6
DNA: TGTGCCAGCAGTTACGGGACCACCTACGAGCAGTACTTC; CDR3: CASSYGTTYEQYF; J: TRBJ2-7; D: NA; size: NA; V: TRBV6-8
DNA: TGTGCCAGCAGCTGGGACAACCAAGAGACCCAGTACTTC; CDR3: CASSWDNQETQYF; J: TRBJ2-5; D: NA; size: NA; V: TRBV5-4
DNA: TGTGCCAGCAGCCCCTCGGGGACTACGGGGACCCAGTACTTC; CDR3: CASSPSGTTGTQYF; J: TRBJ2-5; D: TRBD2; size: many; V: TRBV5-8
DNA: TGCAGCGTGGACGGACGTCTCTATGGCTACACCTTC; CDR3: CSVDGRLYGYTF; J: TRBJ1-2; D: NA; size: few; V: TRBV29-1
DNA: TGTGCCAGCAGTGAAAGGTTCTCCTACGAGCAGTACTTC; CDR3: CASSERFSYEQYF; J: TRBJ2-7; D: NA; size: many; V: TRBV2
DNA: TGTGCCAGCAGCTCCCGCCCCGGGACGGGAACCGGGGAGCTGTTTTTT; CDR3: CASSSRPGTGTGELFF; J: TRBJ2-2; D: NA; size: NA; V: TRBV5-5
DNA: TGCAGTGCTATTGACAGAAGCAATCAGCCCCAGCATTTT; CDR3: CSAIDRSNQPQHF; J: TRBJ1-5; D: NA; size: many; V: TRBV20-1
DNA: TGTGCCAGCTCACCACCCTTTCCGGGTTCCGGGGAGCTGTTTTTT; CDR3: CASSPPFPGSGELFF; J: TRBJ2-2; D: NA; size: many; V: TRBV18
DNA: TGTGCCAGCAGCTACGGGACAACCCTTGAAGCTTTCTTT; CDR3: CASSYGTTLEAFF; J: TRBJ1-1; D: NA; size: NA; V: TRBV7-9
DNA: TGTGCCAGCAGCCCTACGACAGGATTTAATTCACCCCTCCACTTT; CDR3: CASSPTTGFNSPLHF; J: TRBJ1-6; D: NA; size: few; V: TRBV12-3/TRBV12-4
DNA: TGTGCCAGCAGTTTTCCATCCGTACTGACTGGCACAGATACGCAGTATTTT; CDR3: CASSFPSVLTGTDTQYF; J: TRBJ2-3; D: NA; size: many; V: TRBV7-6
DNA: TGTGCCAGCAGCTTACACCCTGCAGGGGGGGCCGACACGCAGTATTTT; CDR3: CASSLHPAGGADTQYF; J: TRBJ2-3; D: NA; size: many; V: TRBV7-2
DNA: TGCGCCAGCAGCTCGTTCCGGACTAGCGGGGCCGAGCAGTTCTTC; CDR3: CASSSFRTSGAEQFF; J: TRBJ2-1; D: TRBD2; size: many; V: TRBV4-1
DNA: TGCAGCGTTTCCGGGACTAGCGGCCAACAAGAGACCCAGTACTTC; CDR3: CSVSGTSGQQETQYF; J: TRBJ2-5; D: TRBD2; size: many; V: TRBV29-1
DNA: TGTGCCAGCAGTTTAGCGCGAGGACATCCCACAGATACGCAGTATTTT; CDR3: CASSLARGHPTDTQYF; J: TRBJ2-3; D: NA; size: many; V: TRBV12-3/TRBV12-4
DNA: TGTGCCAGCAGCTTGGGTACCAGCAATCAGCCCCAGCATTTT; CDR3: CASSLGTSNQPQHF; J: TRBJ1-5; D: NA; size: few; V: TRBV5-5
DNA: TGTGCCAGCACGACACGAGAGACCCAGTACTTC; CDR3: CASTTRETQYF; J: TRBJ2-5; D: NA; size: many; V: TRBV2
DNA: TGTGCCAGCAGTGAATCAGGAACGGGCAATTCACCCCTCCACTTT; CDR3: CASSESGTGNSPLHF; J: TRBJ1-6; D: NA; size: NA; V: TRBV6-2/TRBV6-3
DNA: TGTGCCAGCAGCTCAGTGGAGCGCAATCAGCCCCAGCATTTT; CDR3: CASSSVERNQPQHF; J: TRBJ1-5; D: NA; size: many; V: TRBV11-2
DNA: TGTGCCAGTAGTCTGACCCGGGACAGTCCGTACGAGCAGTACTTC; CDR3: CASSLTRDSPYEQYF; J: TRBJ2-7; D: TRBD1; size: many; V: TRBV19
DNA: TGTGCCAGCAGAAATCGGGCCGACGATTTTTATTCAGATACGCAGTATTTT; CDR3: CASRNRADDFYSDTQYF; J: TRBJ2-3; D: NA; size: many; V: TRBV6-6
DNA: TGTGCCAGCAGCGTAGAAGGGGCAGAGACCCAGTACTTC; CDR3: CASSVEGAETQYF; J: TRBJ2-5; D: NA; size: NA; V: TRBV7-8
DNA: TGTGCTAGCAGCTCTACTAGCGCAGATACGCAGTATTTT; CDR3: CASSSTSADTQYF; J: TRBJ2-3; D: TRBD2; size: NA; V: TRBV7-6